This is a list of T cell receptor beta chains from one sample in a study of blood T cell repertoires in COVID-19. TCRdb's copy holds only in-frame clones and misses some; the assay was immunoSEQ multiplex PCR. There are roughly 200,000 clones in the sample; roughly 77% occur only once, and 5.5% to 7% lies in the top ten. Sequencing was done on a sample of peripheral blood. The source is a woman aged 40 to 49 with COVID-19, enrolled during active disease. The CDR3 runs from the conserved cysteine through the conserved F or W. A D gene is named only where the DNA matches it firmly. Expanded clones get a size class; other rows say once, few or many, or leave the size out.

D	length	V	size	J	DNA	CDR3
.	13	TRBV5-4	few	TRBJ2-7	TGTGCCAGCAGCTTGGCAGGGGTCCACGAGCAGTACTTC	CASSLAGVHEQYF
.	15	TRBV2	few	TRBJ2-2	TGTGCCAGCAGAGTTAGCGGTGGGGACACCGGGGAGCTGTTTTTT	CASRVSGGDTGELFF
.	11	TRBV30	few	TRBJ1-2	TGTGCCTGGAGTGTCATTGACAATCCAAACTTC	CAWSVIDNPNF
.	16	TRBV18	.	TRBJ2-7	TGTGCCAGCTCACCTCCCTTGGCAGGGTCAAACTACGAGCAGTACTTC	CASSPPLAGSNYEQYF
.	12	TRBV5-1	.	TRBJ1-4	TGCGCCAGCAGCTACTCGGATGAAAAACTGTTTTTT	CASSYSDEKLFF
.	15	TRBV9	.	TRBJ1-4	TGTGCCAGCAGCCCATGGGACACCGGGAATGAAAAACTGTTTTTT	CASSPWDTGNEKLFF
TRBD1	15	TRBV6-5	.	TRBJ2-1	TGTGCCAGCCGACCGGGACAGGGTGTCTACAATGAGCAGTTCTTC	CASRPGQGVYNEQFF
.	11	TRBV2	.	TRBJ1-1	TGTGCCAGCAGTTCCGAGAGTTGGGCTTTCTTT	CASSSESWAFF
.	12	TRBV4-2	.	TRBJ2-7	TGTGCCAGCAGCCAAGGGACTGGCAAGCAGTACTTC	CASSQGTGKQYF
TRBD2	15	TRBV19	.	TRBJ2-1	TGTGCCAGTAGTAGCGGGAGGGTCTCCTACAATGAGCAGTTCTTC	CASSSGRVSYNEQFF
.	13	TRBV6-6	few	TRBJ1-6	TGTGCCACTCAAACAGGGCTGAGTTCACCCCTCCACTTT	CATQTGLSSPLHF
.	15	TRBV3-1/TRBV3-2	.	TRBJ1-6	TGTGCCAGCAGCCAATCGGCAGGGCTGGGGTCACCCCTCCACTTT	CASSQSAGLGSPLHF
.	15	TRBV7-9	few	TRBJ1-1	TGTGCCAGCAGCTTTTCTTCTATCGTGAACACTGAAGCTTTCTTT	CASSFSSIVNTEAFF
TRBD2	16	TRBV28	.	TRBJ2-7	TGTGCCAGCAGTTTTTCAGGGCTAGCGGGTTCCTACGAGCAGTACTTC	CASSFSGLAGSYEQYF
TRBD2	13	TRBV6-5	.	TRBJ2-1	TGTGCCAGCAGACTAGCGGGGGGGCCCGAGCAGTTCTTC	CASRLAGGPEQFF
TRBD1	15	TRBV27	.	TRBJ2-7	TGTGCCAGCAGTCATGGCGGACAGGGGAGCTACGAGCAGTACTTC	CASSHGGQGSYEQYF
TRBD1	16	TRBV10-3	.	TRBJ2-2	TGTGCCATCAGTGGGCAGGGGGCGCAAGGCACCGGGGAGCTGTTTTTT	CAISGQGAQGTGELFF
.	12	TRBV6-5	.	TRBJ2-3	TGTGCCAGCAGCCTACAGGTAGATACGCAGTATTTT	CASSLQVDTQYF
TRBD1	15	TRBV18	.	TRBJ1-6	TGTGCCAGCTCCCCGGGACAGGGAAGTAATTCACCCCTCCACTTT	CASSPGQGSNSPLHF
.	15	TRBV2	.	TRBJ2-3	TGTGCCAGCAGGGGACTCCTCTATAGCACAGATACGCAGTATTTT	CASRGLLYSTDTQYF
TRBD1	15	TRBV18	.	TRBJ2-7	TGTGCCAGCTCACCGGAGGGCCAGGGGGCTTACGAGCAGTACTTC	CASSPEGQGAYEQYF
TRBD1	14	TRBV20-1	.	TRBJ1-1	TGCAGTGCTAGTGACAGGGATCCGAACACTGAAGCTTTCTTT	CSASDRDPNTEAFF
.	16	TRBV5-4	few	TRBJ1-2	TGTGCCAGCAGCTTTCAGGCTACTCTCGGCCCTTATGGCTACACCTTC	CASSFQATLGPYGYTF
TRBD2	13	TRBV7-9	.	TRBJ2-1	TGTGCCAGCAGCTTCGAACTAGCGGGGGAGCAGTTCTTC	CASSFELAGEQFF
TRBD2	14	TRBV6-5	.	TRBJ2-1	TGTGCCAGCAGTTCGGGACTAGCGGGAGAAGAGCAGTTCTTC	CASSSGLAGEEQFF
.	14	TRBV23-1	.	TRBJ2-3	TGCGCCAGCAGTCAAGGCAGGAGCACAGATACGCAGTATTTT	CASSQGRSTDTQYF
.	15	TRBV7-2	once	TRBJ1-2	TGTGCCAGCTGGACGGCAGGGTTCTGGCACTATGGCTACACCTTC	CASWTAGFWHYGYTF
.	15	TRBV9	.	TRBJ2-3	TGTGCCAGCAGCGTTAGCGGTGCGAACCCAGATACGCAGTATTTT	CASSVSGANPDTQYF
.	17	TRBV4-2	.	TRBJ1-4	TGTGCCAGCAGCCAACCCCCCCCGGGGCAGGGGAATGAAAAACTGTTTTTT	CASSQPPPGQGNEKLFF
TRBD2	17	TRBV27	.	TRBJ2-3	TGTGCCAGCAGTTTATACCTGACTAGCGGGGGGGTAGATACGCAGTATTTT	CASSLYLTSGGVDTQYF
TRBD1	16	TRBV19	.	TRBJ2-7	TGTGCCAGTAGCATCACGACAGGGGACAGCTCCTACGAGCAGTACTTC	CASSITTGDSSYEQYF
TRBD1	14	TRBV29-1	.	TRBJ2-3	TGCAGCGTTACCGACAGGGGGCGGTCTGATACGCAGTATTTT	CSVTDRGRSDTQYF
.	13	TRBV12-3/TRBV12-4	.	TRBJ1-2	TGTGCCAGCAGTTTTGGAGCTAACTATGGCTACACCTTC	CASSFGANYGYTF
.	13	TRBV4-2	once	TRBJ1-2	TGTGCCAGCAGCCCAATGCAGGGGAGAGGCTACACCTTC	CASSPMQGRGYTF
TRBD2	14	TRBV30	few	TRBJ2-3	TGTGCCTGGGAAACTAGCGGGAGAACAGATACGCAGTATTTT	CAWETSGRTDTQYF
.	13	TRBV30	.	TRBJ1-2	TGTGCCTGGAGTATTGGGGGGTTAAGTGGCTACACCTTC	CAWSIGGLSGYTF
TRBD1	14	TRBV2	.	TRBJ2-2	TGTGCCAGCCTTGACAGGGCCAACACCGGGGAGCTGTTTTTT	CASLDRANTGELFF
.	15	TRBV18	.	TRBJ1-5	TGTGCCAGCTCACCACAGGGCAGGGGCAATCAGCCCCAGCATTTT	CASSPQGRGNQPQHF
TRBD1	17	TRBV5-4	.	TRBJ1-2	TGTGCCAGCTACCTTACAACCGGGACAGGGGGCGAGTATGGCTACACCTTC	CASYLTTGTGGEYGYTF
TRBD1	17	TRBV10-3	.	TRBJ2-3	TGTGCCATCAGTGAGTCGGGACAGGGAGCCAGCACAGATACGCAGTATTTT	CAISESGQGASTDTQYF
TRBD2	14	TRBV7-9	.	TRBJ2-5	TGTGCCATTGCGAGCGGGAGGCGTCAAGAGACCCAGTACTTC	CAIASGRRQETQYF
TRBD1	16	TRBV29-1	.	TRBJ2-6	TGCAGCGTCCGGACAGGGGGGGTCTCTGGGGCCAACGTCCTGACTTTC	CSVRTGGVSGANVLTF
.	14	TRBV19	.	TRBJ2-7	TGTGCCAGTAGTATCAGTCGTCCGAACTACGAGCAGTACTTC	CASSISRPNYEQYF
TRBD1	15	TRBV7-9	few	TRBJ2-5	TGTGCCAGCAGCACCCGGACAGGGGCCCAAGAGACCCAGTACTTC	CASSTRTGAQETQYF
TRBD1	14	TRBV7-8	.	TRBJ1-5	TGTGCCAGCAGCTCGGGACAGGCCAATCAGCCCCAGCATTTT	CASSSGQANQPQHF
TRBD1	18	TRBV4-1	.	TRBJ2-7	TGCGCCAGCAGCCAACTGGAGGCCACAGGGGGCCGTCCCTACGAGCAGTACTTC	CASSQLEATGGRPYEQYF
.	15	TRBV7-8	.	TRBJ2-1	TGTGCCAGCAGCCCCAAGGGGAGGTACCATAATGAGCAGTTCTTC	CASSPKGRYHNEQFF
TRBD1	15	TRBV28	.	TRBJ1-5	TGTGCCAGTACCCCGGGACAGGGCTACAATCAGCCCCAGCATTTT	CASTPGQGYNQPQHF
TRBD2	14	TRBV2	once	TRBJ2-1	TGTGCCAGCACGATGGGGGGGGGTTACAATGAGCAGTTCTTC	CASTMGGGYNEQFF